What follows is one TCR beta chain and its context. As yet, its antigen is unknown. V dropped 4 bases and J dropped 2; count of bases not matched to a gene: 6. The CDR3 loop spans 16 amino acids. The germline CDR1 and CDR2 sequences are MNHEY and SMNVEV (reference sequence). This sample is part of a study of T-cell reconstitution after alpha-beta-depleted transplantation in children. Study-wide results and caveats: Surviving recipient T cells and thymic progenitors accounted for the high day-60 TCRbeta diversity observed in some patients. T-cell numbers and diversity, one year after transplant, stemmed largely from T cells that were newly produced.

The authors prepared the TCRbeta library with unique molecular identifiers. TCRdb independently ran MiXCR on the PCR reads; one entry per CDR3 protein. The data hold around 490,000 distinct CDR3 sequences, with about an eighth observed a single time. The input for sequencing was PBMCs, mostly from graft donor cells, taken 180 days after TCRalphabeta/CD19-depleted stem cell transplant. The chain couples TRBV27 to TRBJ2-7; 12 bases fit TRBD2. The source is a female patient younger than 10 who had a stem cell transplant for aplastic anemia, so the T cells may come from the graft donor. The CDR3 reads CASSSRTSGETYEQYF. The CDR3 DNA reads TGTGCCAGCAGTTCGAGGACTAGCGGGGAAACCTACGAGCAGTACTTC.